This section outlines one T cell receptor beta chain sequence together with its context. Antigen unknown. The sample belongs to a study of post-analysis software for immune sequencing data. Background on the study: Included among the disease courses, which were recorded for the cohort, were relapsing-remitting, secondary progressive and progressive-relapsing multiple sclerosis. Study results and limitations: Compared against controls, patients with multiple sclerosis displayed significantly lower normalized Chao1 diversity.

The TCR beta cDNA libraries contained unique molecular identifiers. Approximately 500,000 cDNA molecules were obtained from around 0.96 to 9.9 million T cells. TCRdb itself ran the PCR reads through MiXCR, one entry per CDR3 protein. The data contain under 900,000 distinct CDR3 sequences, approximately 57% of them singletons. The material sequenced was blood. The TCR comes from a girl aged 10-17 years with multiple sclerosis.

CDR3 bases: TGCGCCAGCAGCTTGGAGGTCCCCACGCATGAGCAGTTCTTC. Translating it yields CASSLEVPTHEQFF. The J gene is TRBJ2-1, the V gene TRBV5-1; D unresolved. The CDR3 runs to 14 residues. Per germline, CDR1 SGHRS and CDR2 YFSETQ. The germline V and J ends were trimmed by 0 bases and 8 bases, with 12 bases remaining between them.